This TCR beta chain was identified in a study of cytotoxic CD8 clonotypes in ibrutinib-treated CLL. Remarks on this clone: As yet, its antigen is unknown.

General study results and limits: Exceeding age-matched healthy donors, baseline clonality also tracked the counts of circulating CD8+ T cells.

Sequenced by immunoSEQ multiplex PCR; TCRdb stores in-frame clones only, minus some. The sample has around 150,000 clones; around 81% are singletons. V lost 3 bases, J lost 6 bases, and 8 bases stayed unmatched. Germline V lookup: CDR1 SNHLY, CDR2 FYNNEI. This CDR3 region has 16 residues. The chain employs TRBV2 and TRBJ2-1; 10 bases align to TRBD2. This TCR was recovered from a human donor with chronic lymphocytic leukemia. The input for sequencing was PBMCs, taken after 36 months of ibrutinib treatment. The CDR3 loop is CASSDLASGGPNEQFF. The CDR3 nucleotides are TGTGCCAGCAGTGATCTGGCTAGCGGGGGCCCCAATGAGCAGTTCTTC. The full variable domain, in which reference TRBV2 and TRBJ2-1 provide the parts outside the CDR3, is EPEVTQTPSHQVTQMGQEVILRCVPISNHLYFYWYRQILGQKVEFLVSFYNNEISEKSEIFDDQFSVERPDGSNFTLKIRSTKLEDSAMYFCASSDLASGGPNEQFFGPGTRLTVL.